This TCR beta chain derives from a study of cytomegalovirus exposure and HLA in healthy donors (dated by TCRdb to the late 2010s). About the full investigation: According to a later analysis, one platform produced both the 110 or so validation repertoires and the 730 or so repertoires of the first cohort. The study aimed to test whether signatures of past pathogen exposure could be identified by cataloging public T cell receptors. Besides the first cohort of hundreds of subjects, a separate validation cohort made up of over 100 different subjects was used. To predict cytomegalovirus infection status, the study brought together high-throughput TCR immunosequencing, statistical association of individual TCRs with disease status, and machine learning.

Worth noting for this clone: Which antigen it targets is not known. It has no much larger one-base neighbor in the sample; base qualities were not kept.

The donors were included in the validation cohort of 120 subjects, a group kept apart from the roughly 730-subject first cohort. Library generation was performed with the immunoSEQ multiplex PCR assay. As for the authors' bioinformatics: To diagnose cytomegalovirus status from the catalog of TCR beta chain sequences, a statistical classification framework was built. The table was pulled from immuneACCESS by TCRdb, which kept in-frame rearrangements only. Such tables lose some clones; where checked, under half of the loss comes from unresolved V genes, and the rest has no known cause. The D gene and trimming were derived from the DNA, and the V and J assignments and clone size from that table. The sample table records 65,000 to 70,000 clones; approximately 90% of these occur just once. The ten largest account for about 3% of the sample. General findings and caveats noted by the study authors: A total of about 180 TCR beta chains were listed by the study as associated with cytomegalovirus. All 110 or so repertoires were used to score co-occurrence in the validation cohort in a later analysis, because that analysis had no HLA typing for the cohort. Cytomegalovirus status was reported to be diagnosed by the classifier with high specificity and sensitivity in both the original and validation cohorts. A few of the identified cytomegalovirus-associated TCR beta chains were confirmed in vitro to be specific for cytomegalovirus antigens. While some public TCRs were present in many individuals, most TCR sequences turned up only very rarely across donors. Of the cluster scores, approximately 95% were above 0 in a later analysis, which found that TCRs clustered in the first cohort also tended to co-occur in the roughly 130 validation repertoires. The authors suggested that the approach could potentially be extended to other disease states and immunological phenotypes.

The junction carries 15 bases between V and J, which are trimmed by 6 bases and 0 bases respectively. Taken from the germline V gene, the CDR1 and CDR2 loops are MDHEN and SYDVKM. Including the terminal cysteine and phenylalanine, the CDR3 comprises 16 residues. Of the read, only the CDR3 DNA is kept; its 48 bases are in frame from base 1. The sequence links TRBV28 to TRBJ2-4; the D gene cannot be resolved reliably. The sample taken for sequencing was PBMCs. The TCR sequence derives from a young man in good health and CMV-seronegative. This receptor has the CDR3 CASRSSALVAKNIQYF. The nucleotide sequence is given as TGTGCCAGCAGATCATCGGCCCTAGTAGCCAAAAACATTCAGTACTTC.